The next 25 T cell receptor beta chains were all read from a single sample in a study of CD8 T cells in Susac syndrome. Random hexamers were used to reverse transcribe an amount of 0.5 to 1 ug RNA. TCRdb passed the immunoSEQ multiplex PCR reads through MiXCR, listing each CDR3 protein once. The sample lists around 95,000 distinct CDR3 sequences, roughly 96% occurring once. Source material: CD8+ T cells from PBMCs. The receptors originated from a human donor with Susac syndrome.

V and J are TRBV24-1 and TRBJ2-2, with D perhaps given as TRBD1 or TRBD2 (5 bases each). V lost 5 bases and J lost 5, with 11 bases in between. This CDR3 is 14 amino acids long. Germline V gene sequence: CDR1 KGHDR, CDR2 SFDVKD. CDR3 sequence: CATSVPGPTGELFF. The CDR3 nucleotides are TGTGCCACCAGTGTACCGGGGCCAACCGGGGAGCTGTTTTTT.

The chain employs TRBV5-1 and TRBJ2-1, with D uncertain. The CDR3 has 13 amino acids. Germline V CDR1 and CDR2: SGHRS, YFSETQ. Trimming cost V 4 bases and J 5 bases, with 10 bases left between them. Here the CDR3 reads CASSLGFDNEQFF. CDR3 bases: TGCGCCAGCAGCCTAGGGTTCGACAATGAGCAGTTCTTC.

The chain is built from TRBV29-1 and TRBJ2-1; the match to TRBD1 covers 9 bases. The CDR3 runs to 12 residues. Germline loops: CDR1 SQVTM, CDR2 ANQGSEA. The ends lost 6 bases at V and 6 bases at J; junction bases unmatched: 3. CDR3 DNA: TGCAGCGTGGGGACAGGGCCCAATGAGCAGTTCTTC. This translates into CSVGTGPNEQFF.

This chain joins TRBV15 and TRBJ1-4; D is uncertain. The length of the CDR3 is 15 residues. Germline loops: CDR1 LNHNV, CDR2 YYDKDF (reference sequence). V was trimmed by 0 bases and J by 3 bases, leaving 8 bases between them. The CDR3 is CATSRDAGPNEKLFF. CDR3 in DNA: TGTGCCACCAGCAGAGATGCCGGGCCTAATGAAAAACTGTTTTTT.

The CDR3 DNA reads TGTGCCAGCAGTTCGACAGGGTCAGGTGAAAAACTGTTTTTT. As protein: CASSSTGSGEKLFF. The chain recombines TRBV12-3 or TRBV12-4 with TRBJ1-4; 7 nucleotides match TRBD1. The V gene end was trimmed by 4 bases and the J gene end by 7 bases; junction bases not matched to a gene: 6. The CDR3 extends over 14 amino acids.

The chain links TRBV25-1 to TRBJ2-7, with a weak D call TRBD1 (5 bases). V lost 2 bases to trimming and J lost 3 bases, with 8 bases between them. The germline V gene has CDR1 MGHDK and CDR2 SYGVNS. The CDR3 sequence is 13 residues long. CDR3 sequence (DNA): TGTGCCAGCAGTGAAAGGGGCTTCTACGAGCAGTACTTC. This gives the protein CASSERGFYEQYF.

The gene calls are TRBV20-1 and TRBJ1-3; no definite D call. There are 15 residues in the CDR3. Germline V gives CDR1 DFQATT, CDR2 SNEGSKA (reference sequence). V lost 3 bases, J lost 2 bases, and 14 bases lay in between. The CDR3 loop is CSARAGVGAGNTIYF. The CDR3 bases are TGCAGTGCTAGGGCCGGGGTCGGCGCTGGAAACACCATATATTTT.

The gene calls are TRBV29-1 and TRBJ2-7, with D maybe TRBD1 (7 bases). The V gene lost 4 bases and the J gene lost 6 bases, with 10 bases spanning the gap. Germline V lookup: CDR1 SQVTM, CDR2 ANQGSEA. The CDR3 spans 11 residues. The DNA for the CDR3 is TGCAGCGTTGGCCAGGGGGGCGAGCAGTACTTC. As protein: CSVGQGGEQYF.

This sequence joins TRBV5-1 and TRBJ1-6, with TRBD1 matching over 7 bases. This CDR3 comprises 18 residues. Losses at the gene ends were 1 base for V and 7 bases for J; bases not matched to a gene: 14. Germline CDR1 reads SGHRS; CDR2 reads YFSETQ. CDR3 amino acids: CASSLSPVVTGRNSPLHF. The CDR3 coding sequence is TGCGCCAGCAGCTTGAGTCCGGTCGTGACAGGGAGGAATTCACCCCTCCACTTT.

The chain recombines TRBV15 with TRBJ2-2; TRBD1 matches 7 bases. CDR1 is LNHNV and CDR2 is YYDKDF in the germline V gene (reference sequence). This CDR3 has 14 residues. Trimming removed 3 bases from V and 4 bases from J; junction bases left unmatched: 2. DNA of the CDR3: TGTGCCACCAGCAGCCGGACAGGCACCGGGGAGCTGTTTTTT. Translation: CATSSRTGTGELFF. The entire variable domain, with the rest obtained from reference TRBV15 and TRBJ2-2, is as follows: DAMVIQNPRYQVTQFGKPVTLSCSQTLNHNVMYWYQQKSSQAPKLLFHYYDKDFNNEADTPDNFQSRRPNTSFCFLDIRSPGLGDTAMYLCATSSRTGTGELFFGEGSRLTVL.

This sequence joins TRBV12-3 or TRBV12-4 and TRBJ1-2; 9 bases agree with TRBD1. Unmatched junction bases numbered 6, after V lost 5 bases and J lost 5 bases. This CDR3 has 14 residues. Here the CDR3 reads CASSQTGGAYGYTF. The CDR3 nucleotides are TGTGCCAGCAGTCAGACAGGGGGGGCTTATGGCTACACCTTC.

The chain uses TRBV18 and TRBJ2-3; no firm D call. The CDR3 spans 15 residues. V lost 2 bases and J lost 0, with 9 bases in between. Germline values: CDR1 KGHSH, CDR2 LQKENI. The CDR3 sequence is CASSPRDSSTDTQYF. The CDR3 DNA follows: TGTGCCAGCTCACCAAGAGACTCTAGCACAGATACGCAGTATTTT.

The genes are TRBV28 and TRBJ1-2; TRBD1 might be the D (6 bases). CDR3 length: 11 amino acids. The germline V gene has CDR1 MDHEN and CDR2 SYDVKM. CDR3 amino acids: CASTGIYGYTF. The CDR3, as DNA: TGTGCGTCAACAGGGATCTATGGCTACACCTTC.

The V gene is TRBV11-1, the J gene TRBJ2-7; D is uncertain. The CDR3 is 12 amino acids. The germline V gene has CDR1 SGHAT and CDR2 FQDESV (reference sequence). Between the trimmed V and J ends, which lost 6 bases and 5 bases, there was a span of 11 bases. Here the CDR3 reads CASRLMRHEQYF. CDR3 in DNA: TGTGCCAGCAGGTTGATGAGGCACGAGCAGTACTTC. The variable domain in full, with the rest retrieved from reference TRBV11-1 and TRBJ2-7, is EAEVAQSPRYKITEKSQAVAFWCDPISGHATLYWYRQILGQGPELLVQFQDESVVDDSQLPKDRFSAERLKGVDSTLKIQPAELGDSAMYLCASRLMRHEQYFGPGTRLTVT.

The rearrangement links TRBV12-3 or TRBV12-4 to TRBJ1-5; D might be TRBD1 (6 bases). The V end was cut by 6 bases, the J end by 4 bases, with 16 bases between. The CDR3 totals 15 residues. The CDR3 protein is CASSFEGQGNQPQHF. CDR3 bases: TGTGCCAGCAGCTTTGAGGGGCAGGGGAATCAGCCCCAGCATTTT.

This chain links TRBV29-1 with TRBJ2-3; TRBD2 matches 12 bases. Trimming took 5 bases from V and 3 from J; bases not matched to a gene: 9. The length of the CDR3 is 16 residues. Per germline, CDR1 SQVTM and CDR2 ANQGSEA. The DNA for the CDR3 is TGCAGCGTTCTAGCGGGGGGGCCGGTATGGACAGATACGCAGTATTTT. It is translated as CSVLAGGPVWTDTQYF.

This chain joins TRBV24-1 and TRBJ2-1; D ambiguous. Trimming pared 9 bases from V and 7 bases from J, leaving 15 bases between. There are 13 residues in the CDR3. Germline-derived CDR1 and CDR2 are KGHDR and SFDVKD. The CDR3 region has the DNA TGTGCCACCGCCGTGGGAACGGTTAATGAGCAGTTCTTC. The encoded protein is CATAVGTVNEQFF.

The chain uses TRBV20-1 and TRBJ2-1; D might be TRBD2 (5 bases). This CDR3 comprises 16 residues. Between the trimmed V and J ends, which lost 5 bases and 0 bases, there was a span of 17 bases. Germline CDR1 and CDR2: DFQATT and SNEGSKA (reference sequence). DNA for the CDR3: TGCAGTGCTCCGATTTTAGGGAGTGGCTCCTACAATGAGCAGTTCTTC. It translates to CSAPILGSGSYNEQFF.

This CDR3 is CASSQESTDTQYF. For the CDR3, the DNA is TGCGCCAGCAGCCAGGAGAGCACAGATACGCAGTATTTT. The V and J genes are TRBV4-1 and TRBJ2-3; no clear D gene. The CDR3 has 13 amino acids. The germline gives CDR1 MGHRA, CDR2 YSYEKL. Deletions cut 3 bases from V and 0 bases from J, with 4 bases between.

This clonotype appeared a single time. J is TRBJ2-7 and V is TRBV20-1; possible D gene TRBD1, 6 bases. The CDR3 sequence is 17 residues long. V shed 1 base and J shed 0 bases, with 19 bases lying between them. The V gene's germline CDR1 is DFQATT and CDR2 SNEGSKA (reference sequence). In DNA form, the CDR3 reads TGCAGTGCTAGAGGTTCGGACAGCGCTCTTTCCTCCTACGAGCAGTACTTC. Encoded protein: CSARGSDSALSSYEQYF.

The chain links TRBV5-1 to TRBJ2-3, with TRBD1 matching over 7 bases. This CDR3 comprises 15 residues. The germline V gene has CDR1 SGHRS and CDR2 YFSETQ. Trimming removed 0 bases from V and 5 bases from J; junction bases left unmatched: 6. CDR3 in DNA: TGCGCCAGCAGCTTGGAGGGGGCTCGGGGAGATACGCAGTATTTT. As protein: CASSLEGARGDTQYF. The complete variable domain, with remaining parts taken from reference TRBV5-1 and TRBJ2-3, reads KAGVTQTPRYLIKTRGQQVTLSCSPISGHRSVSWYQQTPGQGLQFLFEYFSETQRNKGNFPGRFSGRQFSNSRSEMNVSTLELGDSALYLCASSLEGARGDTQYFGPGTRLTVL.

CDR3 sequence reads: CASSQGTAEAFF. CDR3 nucleotides: TGTGCCAGCAGCCAAGGGACCGCTGAAGCTTTCTTT. This chain connects TRBV3-1 to TRBJ1-1; no firm D call. This CDR3 contains 12 residues. The germline V gene has CDR1 LGHDT and CDR2 YNNKEL (reference sequence). V lost 1 base to trimming and J lost 6 bases, with 6 bases between them.

This chain links TRBV9 with TRBJ2-3, with a weak D call TRBD1 (6 bases). Trimming stripped 3 bases from V and 2 bases from J, with 10 bases between. Germline loops: CDR1 SGDLS, CDR2 YYNGEE. The CDR3 consists of 14 residues. In DNA form, the CDR3 reads TGTGCCAGCAGCGGTGGACAGATCACAGATACGCAGTATTTT. Its protein product is CASSGGQITDTQYF. Based on the CDR3 plus reference TRBV9 and TRBJ2-3, the full variable domain is DSGVTQTPKHLITATGQRVTLRCSPRSGDLSVYWYQQSLDQGLQFLIQYYNGEERAKGNILERFSAQQFPDLHSELNLSSLELGDSALYFCASSGGQITDTQYFGPGTRLTVL.

The sample holds one count of this clonotype. This rearrangement joins TRBV5-4 to TRBJ2-1; possible D gene TRBD2, 6 bases. Trimming stripped 5 bases from V and 9 bases from J, with 21 bases between. This CDR3 has 15 residues. Germline V gives CDR1 SGHNT, CDR2 YYREEE (reference sequence). The CDR3 nucleotides read TGTGCCAGCAGGCGCTCCGGGACTCCCCTTGCTGAGCAGTTCTTC. Translation: CASRRSGTPLAEQFF.

The CDR3 DNA reads TGTGCCAGCAGCTCAGGGAGCGGCCAAGAGACCCAGTACTTC. Amino acids: CASSSGSGQETQYF. This rearrangement joins TRBV25-1 to TRBJ2-5; either TRBD1 or TRBD2 may fit D (5 bases each). Germline V gene data show CDR1 as MGHDK and CDR2 as SYGVNS. CDR3 length equals 14 residues. V was cut by 6 bases and J by 1 base, with 12 bases left in between.